This T cell receptor (beta chain) was captured by sequencing in a study of cytomegalovirus exposure and HLA in healthy donors. Study context: About 85 million unique TCRs from HLA-typed donors were held in an early release of data.

In the case of this clone: The antigen remains undetermined.

Overall study findings and caveats: In a later analysis, productive TCRs from donors in an Asian-associated ancestry cluster reportedly carried fewer N-insertions than the cohort mean.

PCR employed 60 Vbeta and 13 Jbeta primers. The protocol was immunoSEQ multiplex PCR, while the TCRdb copy is restricted to in-frame clones and leaves out a portion. The repertoire table contains about 140,000 clones. This receptor was taken from a woman in her late teens or twenties in good health and CMV-seronegative. Sequencing was performed on PBMCs.

The CDR3 reads CATSEDRGSHNEQFF. CDR3 in DNA: TGTGCCACCAGCGAGGACAGGGGATCACACAATGAGCAGTTCTTC. The chain combines TRBV15 with TRBJ2-1; 9 nucleotides align to TRBD1. The germline V gene encodes CDR1 LNHNV and CDR2 YYDKDF (reference sequence). The CDR3 consists of 15 residues. The V segment lost 5 bases and the J segment 5 bases; nucleotides outside the gene matches: 7.